This T cell receptor (beta chain) was recorded in a study of blood T cell repertoires in COVID-19. Across the study: From the United States, Italy and Spain came samples of acute and convalescent COVID-19. The analysed material was cDNA or gDNA that came from T cells, B-cell-depleted T cells, or PBMCs.

This clone was counted a single time. V gave up 3 bases and J gave up 5 bases; unmatched junction bases: 7. Germline loops: CDR1 SGHRS, CDR2 YFSETQ. The CDR3 has 14 residues. Authors' data handling: Nucleated cell counts were estimated from reference gene primer amplification. Measured with immunoSEQ multiplex PCR; TCRdb has only the in-frame clones, and not every one. V and J calls and clone size come straight from that table; D and trimming were deduced from the DNA. This table has over 150,000 clones, approximately 84% appearing once. The source of this sequence is a human donor with acute or convalescent COVID-19. The donor label of this sample is uncertain. Specimen: peripheral blood. The V and J genes are TRBV5-1 and TRBJ1-1; 7 bases fit TRBD1. CDR3 residues: CASSYDRVGTEAFF. Here the CDR3 DNA reads TGCGCCAGCAGCTATGACAGGGTCGGGACTGAAGCTTTCTTT.